The sequence of this TCR beta chain was determined in a study of response to subunit inactivated influenza vaccine. General study results and limits: The study's authors posited that every seasonal influenza vaccination enlists few new T cells.

Germline V gene sequence: CDR1 SGDLS, CDR2 YYNGEE. The CDR3 is made up of 14 amino acids. With 3 bases clipped from V and 4 bases from J, the junction kept 3 bases outside the gene matches. This clonotype was found many times. The antigen remains unidentified. MiXCR was run by TCRdb on the RT-PCR reads, yielding one entry per CDR3 protein. The table includes about 650,000 distinct CDR3 sequences, less than 20% detected once. This rearrangement joins TRBV9 to TRBJ2-1, with 8 bases aligning to TRBD2. This specimen was PBMCs from blood, taken roughly 13 days after vaccination. The sequence was obtained from a man aged 50 or older who received an inactivated influenza vaccine. For the CDR3, the DNA is TGTGCCAGCAGCGGCACTAGCGGTTACAATGAGCAGTTCTTC. It yields the protein CASSGTSGYNEQFF.